This T cell receptor (beta chain) was identified in a study of CD8 T cells in ankylosing spondylitis (dated by TCRdb to about 2017). As for the study more broadly: The study set out to find disease-linked TCR variants by profiling T cell receptor beta repertoires in ankylosing spondylitis patients and healthy donors. In total, the full study cohort was made up of some 110 healthy donors and about two dozen ankylosing spondylitis patients. Samples of peripheral blood were taken, and for ankylosing spondylitis patients, synovial fluid was collected as well. The paper as a whole reports these results and caveats: Significant enrichment of the disease-linked clones was reported in matched synovial fluid samples from ankylosing spondylitis patients. A TCR beta motif of eight highly homologous amino acid variants appeared characteristic of blood from ankylosing spondylitis patients. Some motif variants had previously been reported in the synovial fluid and blood of reactive arthritis patients, which suggests shared mechanisms of disease initiation. The disease-linked clones showed a CD8+ phenotype and occurred at relatively low frequencies in peripheral blood.

The germline V gene provides CDR1 SGHAT and CDR2 FQNNGV. The CDR3 spans 17 residues, from the cysteine through the phenylalanine. Solely the CDR3 DNA is kept, with 51 bases framed from the first base. V sheds 0 bases and J sheds 0 bases, leaving 12 bases between their ends. This clonotype was found a few times. Its antigen remains undetermined. Base qualities were left out, and no much larger clone turns up one base away. The reads were generated on an Illumina HiSeq 2500. Quantitative 5'-RACE with molecular barcodes was the method used to prepare the TCR beta libraries. From the authors' description of their analysis: Disease-linked TCR variants were identified with a new computational method built on a probabilistic model of VDJ rearrangement. In TCRdb, the public reads were trimmed at Q25 with fastp and aligned with MiXCR, with productive beta chains retained. Duplicate CDR3 protein sequences are folded into a single record with the most common DNA and genes. None of the V and J calls come from the authors' own analysis; TCRdb made them. Present in this sample are about 540,000 distinct CDR3 sequences, about 13% of which were seen just once. Clones ranked in the top ten supply approximately 6.2% of the sample.

The sequence joins TRBV11-2 to TRBJ2-4; TRBD1 is a possible D gene, resting on 6 matching bases. The receptor comes from a male donor with ankylosing spondylitis. The sequenced sample was blood, either unsorted or a sorted T cell fraction (not recorded which). The DNA sequence reads TGTGCCAGCAGCTTAGATATGGGACAACTAGCCAAAAACATTCAGTACTTC. Its translation is CASSLDMGQLAKNIQYF.